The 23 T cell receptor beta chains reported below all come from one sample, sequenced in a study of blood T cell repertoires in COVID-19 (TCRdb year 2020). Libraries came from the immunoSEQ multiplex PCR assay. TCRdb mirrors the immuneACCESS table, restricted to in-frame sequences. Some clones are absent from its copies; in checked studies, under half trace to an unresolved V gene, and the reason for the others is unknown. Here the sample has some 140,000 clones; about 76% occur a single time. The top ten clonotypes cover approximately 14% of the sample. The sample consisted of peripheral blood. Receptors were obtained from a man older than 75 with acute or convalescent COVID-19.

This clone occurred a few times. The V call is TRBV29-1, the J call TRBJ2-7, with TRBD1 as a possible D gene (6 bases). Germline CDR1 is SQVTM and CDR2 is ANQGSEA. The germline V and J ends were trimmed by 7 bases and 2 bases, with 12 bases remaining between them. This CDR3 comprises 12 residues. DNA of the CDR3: TGCAGCGCCGGGGCAGGGGCCTACGAGCAGTACTTC. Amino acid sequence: CSAGAGAYEQYF.

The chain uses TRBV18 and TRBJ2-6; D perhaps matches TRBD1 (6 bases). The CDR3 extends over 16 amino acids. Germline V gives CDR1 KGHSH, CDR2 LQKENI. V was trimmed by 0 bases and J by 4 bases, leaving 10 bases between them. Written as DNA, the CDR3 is TGTGCCAGCTCACCACCCCAGGGGCAAGGGGCCAACGTCCTGACTTTC. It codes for CASSPPQGQGANVLTF.

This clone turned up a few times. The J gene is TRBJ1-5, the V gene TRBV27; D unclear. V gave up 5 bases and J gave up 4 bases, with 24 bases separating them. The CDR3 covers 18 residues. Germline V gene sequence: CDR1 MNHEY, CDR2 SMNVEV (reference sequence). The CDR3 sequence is CASSPSTRALTRNQPQHF. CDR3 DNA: TGTGCCAGCAGTCCAAGCACGCGGGCCCTTACTCGAAATCAGCCCCAGCATTTT.

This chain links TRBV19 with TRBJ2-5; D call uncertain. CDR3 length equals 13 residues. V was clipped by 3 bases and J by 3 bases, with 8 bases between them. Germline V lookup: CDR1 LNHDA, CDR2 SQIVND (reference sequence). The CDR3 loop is CASSIQREETQYF. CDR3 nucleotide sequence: TGTGCCAGTAGTATCCAACGGGAAGAGACCCAGTACTTC.

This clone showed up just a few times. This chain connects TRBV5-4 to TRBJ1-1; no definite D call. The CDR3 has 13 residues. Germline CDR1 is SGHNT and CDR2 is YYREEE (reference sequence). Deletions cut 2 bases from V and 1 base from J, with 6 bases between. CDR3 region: CASSFRENTEAFF. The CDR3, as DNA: TGTGCCAGCAGCTTCCGAGAGAACACTGAAGCTTTCTTT.

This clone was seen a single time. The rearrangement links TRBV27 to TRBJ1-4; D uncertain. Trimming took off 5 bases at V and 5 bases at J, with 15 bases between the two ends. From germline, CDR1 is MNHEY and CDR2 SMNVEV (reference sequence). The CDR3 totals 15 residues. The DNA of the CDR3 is TGTGCCAGCAGTACGCTTGATTCGGGGAATGAAAAACTGTTTTTT. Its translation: CASSTLDSGNEKLFF.

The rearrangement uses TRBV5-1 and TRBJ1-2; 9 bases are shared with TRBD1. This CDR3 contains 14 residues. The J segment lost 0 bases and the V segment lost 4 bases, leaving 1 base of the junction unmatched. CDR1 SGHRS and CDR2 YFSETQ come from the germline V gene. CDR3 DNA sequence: TGCGCCAGCAGCACAGGGGGCGCTAACTATGGCTACACCTTC. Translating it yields CASSTGGANYGYTF.

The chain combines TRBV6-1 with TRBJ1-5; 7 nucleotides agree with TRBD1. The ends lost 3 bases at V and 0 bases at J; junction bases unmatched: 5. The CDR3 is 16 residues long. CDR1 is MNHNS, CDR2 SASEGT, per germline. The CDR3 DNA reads TGTGCCAGCAGTGAGTCACAGGGGTATAGCAATCAGCCCCAGCATTTT. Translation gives CASSESQGYSNQPQHF.

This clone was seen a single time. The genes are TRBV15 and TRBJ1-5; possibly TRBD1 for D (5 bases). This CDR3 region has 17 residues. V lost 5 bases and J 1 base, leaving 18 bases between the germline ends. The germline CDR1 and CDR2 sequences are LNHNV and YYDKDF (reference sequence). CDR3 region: CATSPTGGPGSNQPQHF. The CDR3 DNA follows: TGTGCCACCAGCCCGACGGGGGGTCCGGGGAGCAATCAGCCCCAGCATTTT.

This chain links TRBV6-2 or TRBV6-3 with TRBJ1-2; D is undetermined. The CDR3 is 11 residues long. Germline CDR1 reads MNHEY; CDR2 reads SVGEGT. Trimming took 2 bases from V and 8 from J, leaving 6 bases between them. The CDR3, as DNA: TGTGCCAGCAGTTACGCGTCGGGCTACACCTTC. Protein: CASSYASGYTF.

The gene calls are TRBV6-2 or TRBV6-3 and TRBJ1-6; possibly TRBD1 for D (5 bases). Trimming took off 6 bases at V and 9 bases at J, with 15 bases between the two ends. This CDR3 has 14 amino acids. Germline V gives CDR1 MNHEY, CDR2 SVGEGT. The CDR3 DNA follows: TGTGCCAGCAGCCGGAGAGGGGAGGTTTCACCCCTCCACTTT. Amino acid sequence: CASSRRGEVSPLHF.

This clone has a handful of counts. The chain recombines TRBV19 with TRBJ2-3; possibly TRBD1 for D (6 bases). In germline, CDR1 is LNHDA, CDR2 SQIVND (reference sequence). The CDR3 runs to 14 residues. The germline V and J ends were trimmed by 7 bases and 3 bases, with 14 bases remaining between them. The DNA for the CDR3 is TGTGCCAGTAATCAGGGGAGAAGAACAGATACGCAGTATTTT. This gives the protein CASNQGRRTDTQYF.

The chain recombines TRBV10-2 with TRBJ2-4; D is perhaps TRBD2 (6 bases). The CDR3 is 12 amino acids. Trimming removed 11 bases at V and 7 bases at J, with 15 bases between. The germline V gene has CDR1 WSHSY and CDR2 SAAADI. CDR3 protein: CAASPGDNIQYF. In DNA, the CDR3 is TGCGCCGCAAGTCCGGGGGATAACATTCAGTACTTC.

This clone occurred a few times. CDR3 nucleotides: TGTGCCAGCAAAGAGGGCGTGCCGATCTACGAGCAGTACTTC. Its protein product is CASKEGVPIYEQYF. The chain uses TRBV2 and TRBJ2-7; D may be TRBD2 (5 bases). The length of the CDR3 is 14 residues. CDR1 is SNHLY, CDR2 FYNNEI, per germline. Trimming took off 7 bases at V and 3 bases at J, with 16 bases between the two ends.

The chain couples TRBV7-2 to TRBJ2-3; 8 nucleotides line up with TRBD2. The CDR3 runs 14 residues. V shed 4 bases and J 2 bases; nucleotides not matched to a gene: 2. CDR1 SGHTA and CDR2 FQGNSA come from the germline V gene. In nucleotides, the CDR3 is TGTGCCAGCAGCTCGGGGGGGGCCACAGATACGCAGTATTTT. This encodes CASSSGGATDTQYF.

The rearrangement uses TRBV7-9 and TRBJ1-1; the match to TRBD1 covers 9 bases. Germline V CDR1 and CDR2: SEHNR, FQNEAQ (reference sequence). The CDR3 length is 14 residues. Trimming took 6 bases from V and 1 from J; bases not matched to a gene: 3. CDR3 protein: CASRGGQGNTEAFF. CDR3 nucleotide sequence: TGTGCCAGCAGGGGGGGACAGGGGAACACTGAAGCTTTCTTT.

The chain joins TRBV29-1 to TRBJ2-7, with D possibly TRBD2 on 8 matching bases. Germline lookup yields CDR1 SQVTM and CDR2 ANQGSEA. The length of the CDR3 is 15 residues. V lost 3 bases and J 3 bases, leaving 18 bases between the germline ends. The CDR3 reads CSVEYYRGLVYEQYF. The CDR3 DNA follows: TGCAGCGTTGAGTATTACAGGGGACTAGTCTACGAGCAGTACTTC.

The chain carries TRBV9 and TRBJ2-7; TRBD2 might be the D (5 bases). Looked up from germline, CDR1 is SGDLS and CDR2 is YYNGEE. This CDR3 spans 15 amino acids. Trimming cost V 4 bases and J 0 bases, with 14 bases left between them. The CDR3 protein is CASSPPDGNSYEQYF. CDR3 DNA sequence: TGTGCCAGCAGCCCCCCTGACGGGAACTCCTACGAGCAGTACTTC.

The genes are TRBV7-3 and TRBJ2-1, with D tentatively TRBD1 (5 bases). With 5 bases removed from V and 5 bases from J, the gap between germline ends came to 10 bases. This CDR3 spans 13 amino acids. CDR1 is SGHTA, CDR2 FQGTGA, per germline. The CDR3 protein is CASSRTRNNEQFF. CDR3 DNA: TGTGCCAGCAGCAGGACAAGAAACAATGAGCAGTTCTTC.

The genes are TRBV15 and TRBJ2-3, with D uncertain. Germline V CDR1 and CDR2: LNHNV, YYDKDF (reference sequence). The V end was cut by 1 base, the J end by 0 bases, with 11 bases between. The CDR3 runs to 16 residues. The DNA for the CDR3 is TGTGCCACCAGCAGAGGGCCTAGTGGGAGCACAGATACGCAGTATTTT. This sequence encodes CATSRGPSGSTDTQYF.

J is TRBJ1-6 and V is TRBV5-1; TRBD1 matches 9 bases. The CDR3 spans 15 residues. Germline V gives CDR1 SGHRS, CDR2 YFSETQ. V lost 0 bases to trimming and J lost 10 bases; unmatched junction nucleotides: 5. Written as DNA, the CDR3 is TGCGCCAGCAGCTTGGTAGGACAGGGGAACTCACCCCTCCACTTT. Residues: CASSLVGQGNSPLHF.

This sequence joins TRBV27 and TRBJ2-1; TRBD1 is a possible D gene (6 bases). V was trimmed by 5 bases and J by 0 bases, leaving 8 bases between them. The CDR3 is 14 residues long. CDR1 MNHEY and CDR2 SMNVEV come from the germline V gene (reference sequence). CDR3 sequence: CASSTGNSYNEQFF. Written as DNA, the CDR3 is TGTGCCAGCAGTACAGGGAACTCCTACAATGAGCAGTTCTTC.

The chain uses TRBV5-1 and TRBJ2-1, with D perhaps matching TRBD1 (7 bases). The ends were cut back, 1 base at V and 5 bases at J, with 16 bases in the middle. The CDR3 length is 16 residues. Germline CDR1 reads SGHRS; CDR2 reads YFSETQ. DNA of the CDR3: TGCGCCAGCAGCTTGCAGACAGGGACTCTGAACAATGAGCAGTTCTTC. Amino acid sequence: CASSLQTGTLNNEQFF.